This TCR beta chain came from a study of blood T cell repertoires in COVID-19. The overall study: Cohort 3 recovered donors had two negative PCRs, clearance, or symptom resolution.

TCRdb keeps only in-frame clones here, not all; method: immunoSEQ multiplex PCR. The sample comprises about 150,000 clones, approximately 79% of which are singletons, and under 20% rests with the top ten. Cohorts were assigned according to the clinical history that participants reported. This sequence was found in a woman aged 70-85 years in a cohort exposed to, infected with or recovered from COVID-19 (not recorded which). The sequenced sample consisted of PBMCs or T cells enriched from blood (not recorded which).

The CDR3 is CASSLEPSDAYEQYF. The CDR3 DNA follows: TGTGCCAGCAGCTTGGAACCTAGCGATGCCTACGAGCAGTACTTC. The J gene is TRBJ2-7, the V gene TRBV5-4, with D tentatively TRBD2 (6 bases). CDR3 length: 15 residues. The germline CDR1 and CDR2 sequences are SGHNT and YYREEE (reference sequence). V dropped 0 bases and J dropped 2 bases, with 12 bases sitting between them.